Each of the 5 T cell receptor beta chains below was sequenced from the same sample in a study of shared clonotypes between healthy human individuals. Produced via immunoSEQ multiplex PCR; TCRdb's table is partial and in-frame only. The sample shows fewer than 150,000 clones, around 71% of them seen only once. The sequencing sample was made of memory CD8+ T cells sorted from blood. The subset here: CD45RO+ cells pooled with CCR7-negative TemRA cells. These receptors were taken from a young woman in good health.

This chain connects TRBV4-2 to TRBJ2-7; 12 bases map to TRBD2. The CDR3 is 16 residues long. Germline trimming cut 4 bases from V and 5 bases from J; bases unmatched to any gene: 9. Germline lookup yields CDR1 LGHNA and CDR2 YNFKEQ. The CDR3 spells CASSPNRLAGADEQYF. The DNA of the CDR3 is TGTGCCAGCAGCCCGAACCGACTAGCGGGAGCGGACGAGCAGTACTTC.

CDR3 protein: CASSNVPEGGGYTF. The DNA for the CDR3 is TGCGCCAGCAGCAATGTACCGGAGGGAGGAGGATACACCTTC. V usage is TRBV5-1 and J usage is TRBJ1-2; the D is unclear. CDR3 length equals 14 residues. Germline assignment: CDR1 SGHRS and CDR2 YFSETQ. V was pared by 4 bases and J by 11 bases, with 21 bases between.

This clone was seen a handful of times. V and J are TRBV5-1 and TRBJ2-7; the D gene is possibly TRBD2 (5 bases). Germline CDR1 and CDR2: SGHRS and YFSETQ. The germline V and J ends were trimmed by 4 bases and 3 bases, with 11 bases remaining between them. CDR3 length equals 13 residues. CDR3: CASSADFYYEQYF. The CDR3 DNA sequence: TGCGCCAGCAGCGCGGACTTTTACTACGAGCAGTACTTC.

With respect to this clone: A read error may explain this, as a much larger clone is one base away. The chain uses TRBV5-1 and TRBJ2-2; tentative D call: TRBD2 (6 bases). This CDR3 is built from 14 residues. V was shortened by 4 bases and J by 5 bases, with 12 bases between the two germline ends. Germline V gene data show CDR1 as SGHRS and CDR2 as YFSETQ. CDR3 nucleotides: TGCGCCAGCAGCCCCGGGGGAGAGACCGGGGAGCTGTTTTTT. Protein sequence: CASSPGGETGELFF.

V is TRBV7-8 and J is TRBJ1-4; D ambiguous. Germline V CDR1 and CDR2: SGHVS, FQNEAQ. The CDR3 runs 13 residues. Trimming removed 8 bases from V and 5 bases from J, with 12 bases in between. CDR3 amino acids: CASGLTGNEKLFF. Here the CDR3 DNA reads TGTGCCAGCGGGTTGACGGGGAATGAAAAACTGTTTTTT.